Below, one TCR beta chain is given with its context. Its target antigen remains unknown. No quality values exist for individual bases; no much larger clone is one base distant. Taken with the paper, the label for time point translates to: baseline before first vaccination. Vaccinee samples were obtained from the UK trials COV001 and COV002, which included a single-blind randomized controlled phase 2/3 trial of AZD1222 (ChAdOx1 nCoV-19) in healthy adults. For TCRbeta chain sequencing, PBMC samples were collected from trial participants at day 0 and at day 28 after the second dose. The source of the sample is a study of T cell responses to AZD1222 COVID-19 vaccine (dated by TCRdb to the early 2020s). About the study as a whole: AZD1222 recipients whose second dose came at about 4 weeks and those whose second dose came at about 12 weeks were combined into one group, since spike-specific TCR depth and breadth did not differ between the two schedules. A total of 233 trial participants underwent TCR sequencing, of whom nearly 210 received two doses of AZD1222 and about 25 received two doses of the MenACWY control vaccine. Enrollment into the trials was organized by age into subgroups of 18-55, 56-69 and 70-plus years, and those subgroups contained 148, 28 and 57 TCR-sequenced participants, respectively. Study-wide findings and limitations: After two AZD1222 doses, both the breadth and the depth of spike-specific TCRs were significantly higher than at day 0 and than in MenACWY recipients. Only five to seven AZD1222 recipients were SARS-CoV-2 seropositive at baseline, limiting conclusions about previously exposed vaccinees. CD4 TCRs associated with the vaccine covered the entire spike protein, and the dominant responses were in regions 160-218 and 743-854. Because no day 14 peak-response samples were available, repertoires were characterized only after the peak T cell response. In the small 56-69-year group, the increase in depth fell short of significance, most likely because of low power. Reportedly, close to half of the unique spike-specific TCRs recognized epitopes lying outside the regions that are mutated in the B.1.351 and B.1.1.7 variants. Participants were mostly white British and included more females than males, and it was suggested by the authors that clonal diversity may have been underestimated.

The CDR3 regions of human TCRbeta chains were analyzed by immunosequencing. As for the original processing: Repertoire TCRs were checked for matches against a reference library of SARS-CoV-2-specific TCRs that had been generated using the MIRA antigen-specificity platform. Breadth was defined as the fraction of unique TCRs that were SARS-CoV-2-associated, and depth was defined as the fraction of total T cells that were SARS-CoV-2-associated. Using the MIRA data, each spike-specific TCR was mapped to the spike region that the TCR reacts to and placed in a CD4 or CD8 class. Log10-transformed breadth and depth values were compared by one-way ANOVA with Sidak's multiple comparisons tests. TCRdb holds this immuneACCESS table with in-frame rearrangements only. Some clones are missing; in checked studies, unresolved V genes explain under half, and the rest has no known cause. V and J calls and clone size are given by that table; D and trimming were obtained from the DNA. For this sample there are more than 95,000 clones; roughly 90% appear just once. Of the sample, 4.4% is held by the ten largest clones.

Cut back by 4 bases and 0 bases, the V and J ends lie 14 bases apart. The cysteine opens and the phenylalanine closes a CDR3 of 16 amino acids. Just CDR3 DNA is preserved here, 48 bases in frame from base 1. Taken from the germline V gene, the CDR1 and CDR2 loops are SGHRS and YFSETQ. The sequences come from peripheral blood, collected on day 0 of AZD1222 vaccination. The sequence came from an adult in good health. Here the chain combines TRBV5-1 and TRBJ1-3, with the D gene too uncertain to name. The CDR3 reads CASSISTVNSGNTIYF. The sequenced DNA is TGCGCCAGCAGCATATCTACAGTGAACTCTGGAAACACCATATATTTT. Supplemented by the reference TRBV5-1 and TRBJ1-3 proteins around the CDR3, the complete variable domain is KAGVTQTPRYLIKTRGQQVTLSCSPISGHRSVSWYQQTPGQGLQFLFEYFSETQRNKGNFPGRFSGRQFSNSRSEMNVSTLELGDSALYLCASSISTVNSGNTIYFGEGSWLTVV.